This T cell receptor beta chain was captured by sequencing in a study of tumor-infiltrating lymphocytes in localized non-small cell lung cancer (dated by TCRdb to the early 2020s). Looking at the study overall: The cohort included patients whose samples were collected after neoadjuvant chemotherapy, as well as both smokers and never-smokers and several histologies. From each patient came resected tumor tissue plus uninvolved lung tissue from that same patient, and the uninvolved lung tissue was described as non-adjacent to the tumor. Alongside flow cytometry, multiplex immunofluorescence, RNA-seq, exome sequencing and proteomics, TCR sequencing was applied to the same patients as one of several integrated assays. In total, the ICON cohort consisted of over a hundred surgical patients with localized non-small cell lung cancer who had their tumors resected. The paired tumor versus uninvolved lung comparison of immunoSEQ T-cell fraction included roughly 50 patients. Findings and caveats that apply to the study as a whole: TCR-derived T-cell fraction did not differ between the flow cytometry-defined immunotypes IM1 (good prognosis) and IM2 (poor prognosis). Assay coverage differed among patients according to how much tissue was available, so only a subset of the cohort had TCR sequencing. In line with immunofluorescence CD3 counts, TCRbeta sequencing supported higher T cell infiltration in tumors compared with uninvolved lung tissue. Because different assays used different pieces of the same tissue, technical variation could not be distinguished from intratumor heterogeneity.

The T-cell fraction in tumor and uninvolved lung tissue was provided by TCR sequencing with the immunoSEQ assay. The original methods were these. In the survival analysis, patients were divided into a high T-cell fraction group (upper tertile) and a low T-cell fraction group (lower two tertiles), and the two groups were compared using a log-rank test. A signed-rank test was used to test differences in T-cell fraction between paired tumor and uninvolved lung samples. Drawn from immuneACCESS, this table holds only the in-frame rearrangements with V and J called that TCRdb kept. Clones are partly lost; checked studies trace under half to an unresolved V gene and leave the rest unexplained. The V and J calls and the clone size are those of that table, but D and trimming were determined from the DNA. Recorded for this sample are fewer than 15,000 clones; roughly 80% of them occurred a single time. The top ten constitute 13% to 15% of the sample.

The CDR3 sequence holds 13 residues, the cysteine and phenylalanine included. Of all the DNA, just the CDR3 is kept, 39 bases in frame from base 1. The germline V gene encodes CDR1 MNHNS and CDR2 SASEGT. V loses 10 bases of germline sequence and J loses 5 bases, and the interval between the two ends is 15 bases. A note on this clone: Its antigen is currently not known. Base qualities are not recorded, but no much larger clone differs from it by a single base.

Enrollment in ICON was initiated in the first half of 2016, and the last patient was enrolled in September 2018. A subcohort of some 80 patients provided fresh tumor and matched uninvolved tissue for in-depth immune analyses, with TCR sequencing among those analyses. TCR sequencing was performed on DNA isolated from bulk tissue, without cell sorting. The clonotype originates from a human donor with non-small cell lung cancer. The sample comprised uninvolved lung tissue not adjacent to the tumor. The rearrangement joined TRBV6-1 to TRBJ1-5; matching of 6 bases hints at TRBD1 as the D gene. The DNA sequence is TGTGCCACCCTGAGGGGGGCGGATCAGCCCCAGCATTTT. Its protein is CATLRGADQPQHF.